One and the same sample provided the 8 T cell receptor beta chains below, sequenced in a study of T cell repertoires in cytomegalovirus infection. One entry per CDR3 protein results from TCRdb running MiXCR on the reads. The sample carries under 800,000 distinct CDR3 sequences, more than 20% recorded once. Sequenced input: CD8+ T cells from PBMCs. Receptor source: a human donor in good health (CMV status not recorded). Some clones in this sample may be carry-over from other donors' samples.

The chain employs TRBV29-1 and TRBJ1-2; D ambiguous. Trimming stripped 7 bases from V and 5 bases from J, with 17 bases between. The CDR3 totals 13 residues. CDR1 and CDR2 from the germline V gene are SQVTM and ANQGSEA. CDR3: CSAEVGGKYGYTF. Written as DNA, the CDR3 is TGCAGCGCCGAGGTGGGAGGGAAATATGGCTACACCTTC.

This clonotype was seen a few times. This rearrangement joins TRBV28 to TRBJ2-5, with 9 bases aligning to TRBD2. This CDR3 is 14 amino acids long. The V and J ends lost 5 bases and 4 bases, in that order; junction bases with no gene match: 5. CDR1 MDHEN and CDR2 SYDVKM come from the germline V gene. For the CDR3, the DNA is TGTGCCAGCAGTACCCGGACTAGCGCAGAGACCCAGTACTTC. It encodes CASSTRTSAETQYF.

This clonotype was seen a single time. Here the CDR3 reads CASSYGQGVIQYF. In DNA form, the CDR3 reads TGTGCCAGCAGCTACGGACAGGGAGTCATTCAGTACTTC. This chain uses TRBV5-4 with TRBJ2-4, with 8 bases identical to TRBD1. V gave up 3 bases and J gave up 9 bases; unmatched junction bases: 5. The V gene's germline CDR1 is SGHNT and CDR2 YYREEE (reference sequence). There are 13 residues in the CDR3.

This clonotype was detected ten times or more. The chain joins TRBV5-8 to TRBJ2-7; D possibly corresponds to TRBD2 (5 bases). Trimming removed 3 bases at V and 2 bases at J, with 12 bases between. Per germline, CDR1 SGHTS and CDR2 YDEGEE. The CDR3 runs to 14 residues. The CDR3: CASSWEIGAYEQYV. CDR3 sequence (DNA): TGTGCCAGCAGCTGGGAGATTGGTGCCTACGAGCAGTACGTC.

This sequence joins TRBV19 and TRBJ2-4; 8 nucleotides match TRBD1. Germline V gene lookup returns CDR1 LNHDA and CDR2 SQIVND (reference sequence). The CDR3 loop spans 13 amino acids. J gave up 1 base and V 11 bases, and 4 bases lay outside the gene matches. The CDR3 spells CACQGAAKNIQYF. The CDR3 region has the DNA TGTGCCTGTCAGGGGGCGGCCAAAAACATTCAGTACTTC.

The chain carries TRBV27 and TRBJ2-3; no clear D gene. Germline V lookup: CDR1 MNHEY, CDR2 SMNVEV (reference sequence). This CDR3 has 16 amino acids. V was clipped by 7 bases and J by 3 bases, with 20 bases between them. In DNA form, the CDR3 reads TGTGCCAGCACTGGATTTCGGAATAAAGGGACAGATACGCAGTATTTT. It specifies CASTGFRNKGTDTQYF.

This chain links TRBV25-1 with TRBJ2-1; D ambiguous. CDR3 length: 17 amino acids. Germline V lookup: CDR1 MGHDK, CDR2 SYGVNS. V was shortened by 3 bases and J by 4 bases, with 19 bases between the two germline ends. Here the CDR3 reads CASSELIRVVGYNEQFF. The CDR3 DNA reads TGTGCCAGCAGTGAGTTGATTAGGGTGGTGGGATACAATGAGCAGTTCTTC.

The chain couples TRBV20-1 to TRBJ2-5, with TRBD2 identical over 8 bases. This CDR3 has 15 residues. Germline CDR1 DFQATT, CDR2 SNEGSKA (reference sequence). V gave up 1 base and J gave up 5 bases; unmatched junction bases: 9. The CDR3 coding sequence is TGCAGTGCTAGAGGATTAGCGGGGCCTTGGGAGACCCAGTACTTC. Translated: CSARGLAGPWETQYF.